Here is one T cell receptor (beta chain) with its context. Next came a second PCR, run for about 6 to 11 cycles, which used a sample-barcoded 5' primer along with a J-beta primer mix. Each CDR3 protein is one row after TCRdb ran MiXCR on the 5' RACE reads. In the table there are approximately 880,000 distinct CDR3 sequences, around 49% of which are singletons. CDR1 and CDR2 (germline): DFQATT, SNEGSKA (reference sequence). Trimming took off 3 bases at V and 4 bases at J, with 12 bases between the two ends. The CDR3 consists of 14 residues. The data were obtained in a study of blood T cells in healthy people across ages.

The source material was blood. The receptor was isolated from a young man in good health. This chain connects TRBV20-1 to TRBJ1-4, with D possibly matching TRBD1 (5 bases). The CDR3: CSASGGAINEKLFF. The CDR3, as DNA: TGCAGTGCTAGTGGAGGGGCTATTAATGAAAAACTGTTTTTT.